This T cell receptor beta chain originates from a study of blood T cell repertoires in COVID-19. Study-level background: Sample material is recorded as cDNA or gDNA derived from T cells, B-cell-depleted T cells, or PBMCs.

The CDR3 covers 15 residues. Germline lookup yields CDR1 DFQATT and CDR2 SNEGSKA (reference sequence). With V trimmed by 3 bases and J by 4 bases, 9 bases remained unmatched. Sequencing used immunoSEQ multiplex PCR; TCRdb keeps in-frame clones, though not all of them. The repertoire consists of some 25,000 clones, with approximately 77% occurring once and the leading ten covering 25% to 35%. The sample taken for sequencing was peripheral blood. The chain recombines TRBV20-1 with TRBJ2-7; 10 nucleotides agree with TRBD2. This TCR derives from a human donor in a cohort sampled during active COVID-19. This chain's CDR3 is CSASRASGSRYEQYF. As DNA, the CDR3 is TGCAGTGCTAGTCGGGCTAGCGGGAGTCGATACGAGCAGTACTTC.